This is a list of T cell receptor beta chains from one sample in a study of long-term antiretroviral therapy in people with HIV. Generated by immunoSEQ multiplex PCR, the TCRdb table keeps only in-frame clones and is missing some. The sample lists about 38,000 clones; 80% were seen once. The starting material was unsorted PBMCs, obtained 1.5 years after starting antiretroviral therapy. The origin of the receptors is a man aged 18 to 30 with HIV. CDR3s include the opening cysteine and the closing phenylalanine or tryptophan. A D gene is named only where the DNA matches it firmly. Clone size is shown for a subset of rows, as once, few, many or a class of expanded clone.

CASYQGLGYEQYF,TGTGCCAGCTACCAGGGTTTAGGGTACGAGCAGTACTTC,NA,TRBV27,NA,TRBJ2-7
CASSEEGQAWSKNIQYF,TGTGCCAGCAGTGAAGAGGGACAGGCTTGGTCCAAAAACATTCAGTACTTC,NA,TRBV6-1,TRBD1,TRBJ2-4
CASSLRGGSSTDTQYF,TGTGCCAGCAGCTTACGCGGGGGCTCTAGCACAGATACGCAGTATTTT,NA,TRBV7-2,NA,TRBJ2-3
CASSSRGADTNIQYF,TGTGCCAGCAGCTCCCGCGGGGCAGATACAAACATTCAGTACTTC,NA,TRBV5-4,NA,TRBJ2-4
CASSLAVAANEKLFF,TGTGCCAGCAGCTTAGCGGTCGCGGCTAATGAAAAACTGTTTTTT,NA,TRBV7-9,NA,TRBJ1-4
CASSPPGSTEAFF,TGTGCCAGTAGTCCCCCAGGGAGTACTGAAGCTTTCTTT,NA,TRBV19,NA,TRBJ1-1
CASSFNSLSEAFF,TGTGCCAGCAGTTTTAATAGTCTCAGTGAAGCTTTCTTT,NA,TRBV27,NA,TRBJ1-1
CASSLVSGGEQYF,TGTGCCAGCAGCTTAGTATCCGGAGGGGAGCAGTACTTC,once,TRBV11-3,NA,TRBJ2-7
CASSFTGDEQYF,TGTGCCAGCAGCTTTACAGGGGACGAGCAGTACTTC,NA,TRBV7-3,TRBD1,TRBJ2-7
CASSLISTDTQYF,TGTGCCAGCAGCTTAATAAGCACAGATACGCAGTATTTT,NA,TRBV7-3,NA,TRBJ2-3
CAWSVLASGANVLTF,TGTGCCTGGAGTGTACTGGCATCTGGGGCCAACGTCCTGACTTTC,NA,TRBV30,NA,TRBJ2-6
CASSPGSNQPQHF,TGTGCCAGCTCACCAGGGAGCAATCAGCCCCAGCATTTT,few,TRBV18,NA,TRBJ1-5
CSVEERSSGRRGWNEQFF,TGCAGCGTTGAAGAACGTAGTAGCGGGAGGAGAGGGTGGAATGAGCAGTTCTTC,NA,TRBV29-1,TRBD2,TRBJ2-1
CASSTRRVPYEQYF,TGTGCCAGTAGTACCAGGCGTGTCCCCTACGAGCAGTACTTC,NA,TRBV19,NA,TRBJ2-7
CASSSMTFGEQYF,TGTGCCAGCAGTTCCATGACATTCGGCGAGCAGTACTTC,NA,TRBV6-6,NA,TRBJ2-7
CASSIKGLAISGANVLTF,TGTGCCAGTAGTATAAAGGGACTAGCCATCTCTGGGGCCAACGTCCTGACTTTC,NA,TRBV19,TRBD2,TRBJ2-6
CASSKGQPATNEKLFF,TGCGCCAGCAGCAAGGGACAACCTGCAACTAATGAAAAACTGTTTTTT,NA,TRBV5-1,NA,TRBJ1-4
CASSVESGTEAFF,TGCGCCAGCAGTGTGGAGTCCGGCACTGAAGCTTTCTTT,NA,TRBV10-2,NA,TRBJ1-1
CAWLEQAVSYGYTF,TGTGCCTGGCTCGAACAGGCAGTGAGCTATGGCTACACCTTC,NA,TRBV30,NA,TRBJ1-2
CAGGLRDPEQFF,TGTGCCGGGGGACTCAGGGATCCTGAGCAGTTCTTC,NA,TRBV30,NA,TRBJ2-1
CASRGLAAQETQYF,TGTGCCAGCAGGGGACTAGCAGCCCAAGAGACCCAGTACTTC,NA,TRBV27,TRBD2,TRBJ2-5
CASSLTPGQAINEQFF,TGTGCCAGCAGTCTAACACCGGGACAGGCTATTAATGAGCAGTTCTTC,NA,TRBV27,TRBD1,TRBJ2-1
CASSSSGTWGYEQYF,TGTGCCAGCAGCTCATCCGGGACGTGGGGCTACGAGCAGTACTTC,NA,TRBV7-2,NA,TRBJ2-7
CASSKTGVGEKLFF,TGTGCCAGCAGTAAAACAGGGGTCGGTGAAAAACTGTTTTTT,once,TRBV6-1,TRBD1,TRBJ1-4
CASSPGTGNQPQHF,TGTGCCAGCTCACCAGGGACAGGGAATCAGCCCCAGCATTTT,NA,TRBV18,TRBD1,TRBJ1-5
CASSEGRLAGGAQETQYF,TGTGCCAGCAGTGAAGGGAGACTAGCGGGAGGAGCTCAAGAGACCCAGTACTTC,NA,TRBV25-1,TRBD2,TRBJ2-5
CASSSGIVAGELFF,TGTGCCAGCAGCTCAGGGATCGTGGCAGGGGAGCTGTTTTTT,NA,TRBV7-2,NA,TRBJ2-2
CASSDTGGYTQYF,TGTGCCAGCAGCGATACAGGGGGTTATACGCAGTATTTT,NA,TRBV7-2,TRBD1,TRBJ2-3
CASSPLVEETQYF,TGTGCCAGCAGCCCTTTGGTCGAGGAGACCCAGTACTTC,NA,TRBV5-6,NA,TRBJ2-5
CASSRLAGEQFF,TGTGCCAGCTCACGCCTAGCGGGAGAACAGTTCTTC,NA,TRBV18,TRBD2,TRBJ2-1
CASSQDKVGPQGGYTF,TGCGCCAGCAGCCAGGACAAAGTAGGTCCCCAGGGGGGCTACACCTTC,NA,TRBV4-3,NA,TRBJ1-2
CASSPGSAPDYEQYF,TGCGCCAGCAGCCCGGGGAGCGCGCCTGACTACGAGCAGTACTTC,NA,TRBV4-3,NA,TRBJ2-7
CASSLGGGGTDTQYF,TGTGCCAGCAGCCTAGGGGGGGGTGGAACAGATACGCAGTATTTT,NA,TRBV7-8,NA,TRBJ2-3
CASSISGRGDEQFF,TGTGCCAGCAGCATCAGCGGGAGGGGTGATGAGCAGTTCTTC,once,TRBV11-2,TRBD2,TRBJ2-1
CASSVVGGETDTQYF,TGTGCCAGCAGCGTAGTCGGGGGAGAGACAGATACGCAGTATTTT,NA,TRBV9,NA,TRBJ2-3